This TCR beta chain derives from a study of cytomegalovirus exposure and HLA in healthy donors. The study, taken as a whole, reports: Investigators reported 150 to 200 TCR beta chains as tied to cytomegalovirus.

This clone occurred a few times. As yet, its antigen is unknown. The PCR used 60 Vbeta and 13 Jbeta primers. Using immunoSEQ multiplex PCR, the repertoire was profiled, and TCRdb retains in-frame clones only, with some absent. The table shows 120,000 to 150,000 clones, with almost 80% occurring only once. V lost 5 bases and J lost 4, with 17 bases in between. Germline V gene lookup returns CDR1 SNHLY and CDR2 FYNNEI. CDR3 length: 15 amino acids. Healthy individuals who donated bone marrow served as the donors. Donors counted as nominally healthy when sampled, yet unrecorded immune exposures were likely.

The receptor was isolated from a woman aged 35 to 49 in good health and CMV-seropositive. Specimen: PBMCs. The chain carries TRBV2 and TRBJ1-1, with D unclear. This CDR3 is CASSPAGRSGTEAFF. CDR3 bases: TGTGCCAGCAGTCCTGCGGGGAGATCGGGCACTGAAGCTTTCTTT.